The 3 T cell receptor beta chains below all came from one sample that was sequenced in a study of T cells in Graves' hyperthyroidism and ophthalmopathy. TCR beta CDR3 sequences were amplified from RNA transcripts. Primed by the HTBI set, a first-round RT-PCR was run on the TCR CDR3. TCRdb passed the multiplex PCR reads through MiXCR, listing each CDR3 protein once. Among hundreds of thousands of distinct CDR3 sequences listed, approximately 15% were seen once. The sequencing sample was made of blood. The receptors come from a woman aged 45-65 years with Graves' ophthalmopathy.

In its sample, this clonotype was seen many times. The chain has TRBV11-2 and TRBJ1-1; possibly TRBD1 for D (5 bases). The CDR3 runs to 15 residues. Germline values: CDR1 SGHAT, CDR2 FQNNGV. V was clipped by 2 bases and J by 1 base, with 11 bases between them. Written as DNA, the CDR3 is TGTGCCAGCAGCTTACCGGGGCTGGGGAACACTGAAGCTTTCTTT. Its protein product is CASSLPGLGNTEAFF.

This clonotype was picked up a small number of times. This chain's CDR3 is CSAIAGGPAYEQYF. Written as DNA, the CDR3 is TGCAGTGCCATAGCGGGAGGGCCCGCCTACGAGCAGTACTTC. This chain joins TRBV20-1 and TRBJ2-7; the match to TRBD2 covers 11 bases. Germline trimming cut 6 bases from V and 2 bases from J; bases unmatched to any gene: 6. CDR3 length: 14 amino acids. From germline, CDR1 is DFQATT and CDR2 SNEGSKA (reference sequence).

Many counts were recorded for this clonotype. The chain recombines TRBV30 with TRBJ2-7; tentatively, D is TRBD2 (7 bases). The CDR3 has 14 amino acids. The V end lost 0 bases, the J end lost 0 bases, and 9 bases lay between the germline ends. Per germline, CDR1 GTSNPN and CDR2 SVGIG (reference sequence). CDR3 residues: CAWSVRGASYEQYF. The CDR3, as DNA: TGTGCCTGGAGTGTACGGGGGGCCTCCTACGAGCAGTACTTC.